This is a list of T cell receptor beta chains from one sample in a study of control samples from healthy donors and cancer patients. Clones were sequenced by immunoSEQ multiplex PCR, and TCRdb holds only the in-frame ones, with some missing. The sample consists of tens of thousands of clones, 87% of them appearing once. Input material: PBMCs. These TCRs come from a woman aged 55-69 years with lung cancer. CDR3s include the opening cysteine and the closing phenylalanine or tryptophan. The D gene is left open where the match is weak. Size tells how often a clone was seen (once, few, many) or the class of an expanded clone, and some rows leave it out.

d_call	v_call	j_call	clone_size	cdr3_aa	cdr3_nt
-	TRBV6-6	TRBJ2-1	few	CASSPRLAEQFF	TGTGCCAGCAGTCCACGACTGGCGGAGCAGTTCTTC
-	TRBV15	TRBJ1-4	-	CATSRSVEKLFF	TGTGCCACCAGCAGGTCGGTTGAAAAACTGTTTTTT
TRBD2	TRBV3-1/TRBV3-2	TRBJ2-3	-	CASSQARSGGGDTQYF	TGTGCCAGCAGCCAAGCTAGAAGCGGGGGAGGAGATACGCAGTATTTT
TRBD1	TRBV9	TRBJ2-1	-	CASSPRTGNNEQFF	TGTGCCAGCAGCCCTCGGACAGGGAACAATGAGCAGTTCTTC
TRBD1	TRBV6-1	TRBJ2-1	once	CASSEWTGGDEQFF	TGTGCCAGCAGTGAATGGACAGGGGGCGATGAGCAGTTCTTC
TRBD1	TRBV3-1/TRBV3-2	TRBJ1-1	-	CASSHLRQGPDTEAFF	TGTGCCAGCAGCCACCTCCGACAGGGGCCGGACACTGAAGCTTTCTTT
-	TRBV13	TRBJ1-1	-	CASSLNTEAFF	TGTGCCAGCAGCTTGAACACTGAAGCTTTCTTT
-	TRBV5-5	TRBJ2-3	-	CASSPPGEVSTDTQYF	TGTGCCAGCAGTCCACCGGGGGAGGTGAGCACAGATACGCAGTATTTT
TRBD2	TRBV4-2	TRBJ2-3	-	CASSSQAGGADTQYF	TGTGCCAGCAGCTCCCAAGCGGGGGGCGCAGATACGCAGTATTTT
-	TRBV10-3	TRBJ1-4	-	CAISESMGSNEKLFF	TGTGCCATCAGTGAGTCAATGGGTTCCAATGAAAAACTGTTTTTT
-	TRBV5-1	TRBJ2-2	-	CASRRDFGAGELFF	TGCGCCAGCAGAAGGGACTTCGGGGCCGGGGAGCTGTTTTTT
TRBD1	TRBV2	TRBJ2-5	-	CASSGTGEDGTQYF	TGTGCCAGCAGTGGGACAGGGGAAGATGGGACCCAGTACTTC
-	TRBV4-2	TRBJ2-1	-	CASSQPGNPGNEQFF	TGTGCCAGCAGCCAACCAGGGAACCCCGGGAATGAGCAGTTCTTC
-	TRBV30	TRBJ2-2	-	CAWSGGGELFF	TGTGCCTGGAGTGGGGGCGGGGAGCTGTTTTTT
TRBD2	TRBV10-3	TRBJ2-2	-	CATSSGGASGELFF	TGTGCCACCTCTAGCGGGGGGGCGTCCGGGGAGCTGTTTTTT
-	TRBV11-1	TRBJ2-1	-	CASSLGSGTGIGQFF	TGTGCCAGCAGCTTAGGAAGTGGCACAGGTATTGGGCAGTTCTTC
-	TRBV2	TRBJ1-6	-	CASSEVRASYNSPLHF	TGTGCCAGCAGTGAGGTCCGCGCCTCCTATAATTCACCCCTCCACTTT
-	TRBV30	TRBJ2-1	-	CALLNAVSSYNEQFF	TGTGCCTTACTGAACGCGGTCAGCTCCTACAATGAGCAGTTCTTC